This note documents a single T cell receptor (beta chain) sequence. Antigen: not known. The entry originates in a study of T cell responses to AZD1222 COVID-19 vaccine. On the study more broadly: Pooled in the analysis were second doses at about 4 or about 12 weeks. General study findings and limits: At 160-218 and 743-854, vaccine-associated CD4 TCRs were dominant, and they spanned spike.

Some clones are missing from TCRdb's copy, which holds only in-frame ones; the method was immunoSEQ multiplex PCR. The sample has 150,000 or so clones; around nine tenths are singletons. V shed 0 bases, J shed 3 bases, and the junction held 4 bases outside the gene matches. The germline V gene encodes CDR1 SEHNR and CDR2 FQNEAQ (reference sequence). The CDR3 spans 15 residues. This sequence joins TRBV7-9 and TRBJ2-5, with 7 bases fitting TRBD2. Sequencing was performed on peripheral blood, taken on day 0 of AZD1222 vaccination. The clonotype was recovered from an adult in good health. DNA for the CDR3: TGTGCCAGCAGCTTAGCAGGGGCGGGGGAAGAGACCCAGTACTTC. Its translation is CASSLAGAGEETQYF.